What follows are 30 T cell receptor beta chains derived from one specimen sequenced in a study of cytomegalovirus exposure and HLA in healthy donors. Method: immunoSEQ multiplex PCR; TCRdb's copy keeps in-frame clones and lacks some. The sample carries hundreds of thousands of clones, 85% to 90% recorded once. What was sequenced was PBMCs. These receptors were obtained from a young woman in good health and CMV-seronegative.

This clone was seen only a few times. The rearrangement links TRBV9 to TRBJ1-2, with D unclear. The CDR3 spans 13 residues. V lost 0 bases to trimming and J lost 7 bases, with 10 bases between them. Per the germline V gene, CDR1 is SGDLS and CDR2 is YYNGEE. CDR3 sequence: CASSVAGAVGYTF. CDR3 nucleotide sequence: TGTGCCAGCAGCGTAGCAGGCGCAGTTGGCTACACCTTC.

The gene calls are TRBV6-1 and TRBJ2-2; 8 nucleotides agree with TRBD1. The germline V gene has CDR1 MNHNS and CDR2 SASEGT. V lost 5 bases, J lost 4 bases, and 6 bases stayed unmatched. The CDR3 is 15 amino acids. The CDR3 here is CASSSQGAATGELFF. In nucleotides, the CDR3 is TGTGCCAGCAGTTCTCAGGGGGCAGCCACCGGGGAGCTGTTTTTT.

This chain links TRBV4-2 with TRBJ1-6, with D perhaps TRBD1 (6 bases). V dropped 4 bases and J dropped 7 bases, with 11 bases sitting between them. The germline CDR1 and CDR2 sequences are LGHNA and YNFKEQ. The CDR3 consists of 14 residues. CDR3 bases: TGTGCCAGCAGCCTAATAACAGGGAATTCACCCCTCCACTTT. Its protein is CASSLITGNSPLHF.

This clone was seen only a few times. V and J are TRBV2 and TRBJ1-5; 8 nucleotides align to TRBD1. This CDR3 is 14 amino acids long. After removal of 8 bases from V and 2 bases from J, the junction contained 5 bases not matched to a gene. Germline assignment: CDR1 SNHLY and CDR2 FYNNEI. The CDR3 DNA follows: TGTGCCAGCGGCCCGGACAGGGGCAATCAGCCCCAGCATTTT. It translates to CASGPDRGNQPQHF. Full variable domain (remainder filled in from reference TRBV2 and TRBJ1-5): EPEVTQTPSHQVTQMGQEVILRCVPISNHLYFYWYRQILGQKVEFLVSFYNNEISEKSEIFDDQFSVERPDGSNFTLKIRSTKLEDSAMYFCASGPDRGNQPQHFGDGTRLSIL.

V is TRBV28 and J is TRBJ1-2; unclear D gene. Germline values: CDR1 MDHEN, CDR2 SYDVKM. The CDR3 contains 16 residues. V lost 3 bases and J lost 6, with 20 bases in between. This CDR3 is CASSLVTGTSYHGYTF. CDR3 DNA: TGTGCCAGCAGTTTGGTGACGGGCACTAGCTATCATGGCTACACCTTC.

The chain links TRBV5-1 to TRBJ2-1; TRBD1 matches 9 bases. V shed 4 bases, J shed 2 bases, and the junction held 4 bases outside the gene matches. The CDR3 spans 15 residues. Germline-derived CDR1 and CDR2 are SGHRS and YFSETQ. This CDR3 is CASSPRDRAYNEQFF. In DNA, the CDR3 is TGCGCCAGCAGCCCGCGGGACAGGGCCTACAATGAGCAGTTCTTC.

The DNA of the CDR3 is TGTGCCAGCAGTTCCGGGGACAATGAGCAGTTCTTC. It codes for CASSSGDNEQFF. This chain connects TRBV25-1 to TRBJ2-1; a weak D match, TRBD2 (5 bases). V was cut by 5 bases and J by 5 bases, with 7 bases left in between. The CDR3 loop spans 12 amino acids. Germline CDR1 MGHDK, CDR2 SYGVNS. Filled out from reference TRBV25-1 and TRBJ2-1, the complete variable domain reads EADIYQTPRYLVIGTGKKITLECSQTMGHDKMYWYQQDPGMELHLIHYSYGVNSTEKGDLSSESTVSRIRTEHFPLTLESARPSHTSQYLCASSSGDNEQFFGPGTRLTVL.

CDR3 DNA sequence: TGCGCCAGCAGCACAGGGGCGACCGCTAGCACAGATACGCAGTATTTT. This gives the protein CASSTGATASTDTQYF. The rearrangement joins TRBV5-1 to TRBJ2-3, with TRBD1 identical over 7 bases. V shed 4 bases and J 0 bases; nucleotides not matched to a gene: 8. Germline CDR1 SGHRS, CDR2 YFSETQ. The CDR3 is made up of 16 amino acids.

Written as DNA, the CDR3 is TGTGCCAGCAGCGAAAGGGGGTTTAATGAAAAACTGTTTTTT. This gives the protein CASSERGFNEKLFF. The rearrangement uses TRBV2 and TRBJ1-4; TRBD1 might be the D (6 bases). V was shortened by 6 bases and J by 4 bases, with 12 bases between the two germline ends. Germline V gene data show CDR1 as SNHLY and CDR2 as FYNNEI. The CDR3 consists of 14 residues.

This chain joins TRBV7-9 and TRBJ1-1; tentatively, D is TRBD1 (6 bases). Germline V CDR1 and CDR2: SEHNR, FQNEAQ (reference sequence). The V and J ends lost 3 bases and 4 bases respectively, with 9 bases between them. CDR3 length: 13 residues. DNA for the CDR3: TGTGCCAGCAGCTTCAAAGGGGGCACTGAAGCTTTCTTT. It translates to CASSFKGGTEAFF.

This chain joins TRBV10-3 and TRBJ2-5, with TRBD2 as a possible D gene (6 bases). The CDR3 extends over 17 amino acids. The germline V gene has CDR1 ENHRY and CDR2 SYGVKD. V was shortened by 0 bases and J by 4 bases, with 18 bases between the two germline ends. The chain's CDR3 is CAISESLTPGEGETQYF. Written as DNA, the CDR3 is TGTGCCATCAGTGAGTCTTTAACGCCGGGAGAGGGAGAGACCCAGTACTTC.

Here the CDR3 reads CASSEGVLADTLNTDTQYF. In DNA form, the CDR3 reads TGTGCCAGCAGTGAAGGGGTCCTAGCGGACACCCTAAACACAGATACGCAGTATTTT. The chain employs TRBV6-1 and TRBJ2-3, with TRBD2 matching 7 bases. Per germline, CDR1 MNHNS and CDR2 SASEGT. The CDR3 spans 19 residues. V lost 1 base to trimming and J lost 2 bases; unmatched junction nucleotides: 15.

The chain recombines TRBV19 with TRBJ2-3; D gene unclear. Trimming took off 3 bases at V and 6 bases at J, with 7 bases between the two ends. CDR1 LNHDA and CDR2 SQIVND come from the germline V gene (reference sequence). The CDR3 runs to 12 residues. DNA of the CDR3: TGTGCCAGTAGTATGGCCATTGATACGCAGTATTTT. This encodes CASSMAIDTQYF.

The gene calls are TRBV21-1 and TRBJ1-2; the D call in the table, TRBD1, was not verified against the DNA. TRBV21-1 is classified as a pseudogene. This CDR3 region has 16 residues. The CDR3 loop is CASSWDRTAFNYGYTF. The CDR3 bases are TGTGCCAGCAGCTGGGACAGGACAGCGTTTAACTATGGCTACACCTTC.

The rearrangement joins TRBV27 to TRBJ2-1; D is ambiguous. The germline CDR1 and CDR2 sequences are MNHEY and SMNVEV (reference sequence). This CDR3 spans 14 amino acids. V was trimmed by 2 bases and J by 0 bases, leaving 5 bases between them. CDR3 nucleotides: TGTGCCAGCAGTTTACTGAGCTCCTACAATGAGCAGTTCTTC. The encoded protein is CASSLLSSYNEQFF.

V gene TRBV2 combines with J gene TRBJ2-5; tentatively, D is TRBD1 (6 bases). V was cut by 6 bases and J by 4 bases, with 12 bases left in between. Germline V gene lookup returns CDR1 SNHLY and CDR2 FYNNEI. CDR3 size: 13 residues. Here the CDR3 DNA reads TGTGCCAGCAGAGACAGGAGAATAGAGACCCAGTACTTC. Residues: CASRDRRIETQYF.

The CDR3 sequence: CASSLDRGGNQPQHF. For the CDR3, the DNA is TGTGCCAGCAGCTTGGACAGGGGCGGCAATCAGCCCCAGCATTTT. This rearrangement joins TRBV5-7 to TRBJ1-5; 7 bases agree with TRBD1. TRBV5-7 is treated as an ORF (open reading frame) with a function not yet certain. This CDR3 comprises 15 residues. The ends lost 0 bases at V and 2 bases at J; junction bases unmatched: 2.

In this sample, this clone turned up a few times. The gene calls are TRBV6-5 and TRBJ1-2, with 8 bases fitting TRBD1. The germline gives CDR1 MNHEY, CDR2 SVGAGI. The CDR3 is 13 amino acids. V lost 6 bases and J lost 5; bases outside the gene matches: 5. The CDR3: CASRRTGSYGYTF. In DNA, the CDR3 is TGTGCCAGCAGGCGGACAGGGAGTTATGGCTACACCTTC.

The chain employs TRBV7-3 and TRBJ2-3, with 7 bases identical to TRBD2. Germline loops: CDR1 SGHTA, CDR2 FQGTGA. The V segment lost 5 bases and the J segment 0 bases; nucleotides outside the gene matches: 5. This CDR3 is built from 15 residues. CDR3 sequence (DNA): TGTGCCAGCAGCCCCCTTAGCGGGAGCACAGATACGCAGTATTTT. The encoded protein is CASSPLSGSTDTQYF.

This clone has just a few counts. The V call is TRBV5-6, the J call TRBJ2-7; D possibly corresponds to TRBD1 (5 bases). This CDR3 region has 11 residues. Germline assignment: CDR1 SGHDT and CDR2 YYEEEE. V gave up 7 bases and J gave up 1 base, with 6 bases separating them. The CDR3 loop is CASGASYEQYF. CDR3 nucleotides: TGTGCCAGCGGGGCGTCCTACGAGCAGTACTTC.

V and J are TRBV6-5 and TRBJ1-1, with D possibly matching TRBD1 (5 bases). The CDR3 is 14 residues long. V was clipped by 11 bases and J by 3 bases, with 19 bases between them. Per germline, CDR1 MNHEY and CDR2 SVGAGI. The CDR3 spells CASRMAGPDTEAFF. CDR3 nucleotide sequence: TGTGCCTCCCGGATGGCAGGGCCGGACACTGAAGCTTTCTTT.

V is TRBV11-2 and J is TRBJ1-1; D remains unclear. The germline V gene has CDR1 SGHAT and CDR2 FQNNGV. The CDR3 is made up of 13 amino acids. V gave up 8 bases and J gave up 8 bases, with 18 bases separating them. The CDR3 sequence is CASSTQPGEEAFF. The CDR3 nucleotides read TGTGCCAGCTCCACCCAGCCCGGGGAGGAAGCTTTCTTT.

This clone was observed once. The rearrangement joins TRBV29-1 to TRBJ1-1; a weak D match, TRBD1 (5 bases). Germline lookup yields CDR1 SQVTM and CDR2 ANQGSEA. V lost 3 bases and J lost 5, with 16 bases in between. This CDR3 is 14 amino acids long. CDR3 DNA sequence: TGCAGCGTTGAGGTTGGGGGGGGAGTGACTGAAGCTTTCTTT. Translated, it gives CSVEVGGGVTEAFF.

The V call is TRBV5-1, the J call TRBJ1-1; D is unclear. The V end lost 2 bases, the J end lost 4 bases, and 9 bases lay between the germline ends. Germline CDR1 SGHRS, CDR2 YFSETQ. This CDR3 has 13 residues. This CDR3 is CASSFEGGTEAFF. The DNA of the CDR3 is TGCGCCAGCAGCTTTGAGGGAGGCACTGAAGCTTTCTTT.

The rearrangement links TRBV7-6 to TRBJ2-5; tentatively, D is TRBD1 (6 bases). Germline V lookup: CDR1 SGHVS, CDR2 FNYEAQ. The length of the CDR3 is 14 residues. Trimming took 1 base from V and 4 from J, leaving 10 bases between them. The CDR3 here is CASSLGAGAETQYF. CDR3 sequence (DNA): TGTGCCAGCAGCTTAGGGGCAGGGGCAGAGACCCAGTACTTC.

The genes are TRBV5-6 and TRBJ2-5; no clear D. This CDR3 comprises 11 residues. Germline V gives CDR1 SGHDT, CDR2 YYEEEE. Trimming left V 2 bases short and J 5 bases short, with 4 bases between. The DNA for the CDR3 is TGTGCCAGCAGCTTCTCTGAGACCCAGTACTTC. Protein sequence: CASSFSETQYF.

J is TRBJ2-2 and V is TRBV19, with 7 nucleotides matching TRBD2. Germline values: CDR1 LNHDA, CDR2 SQIVND (reference sequence). The V gene end was trimmed by 6 bases and the J gene end by 4 bases; junction bases not matched to a gene: 2. The CDR3 is 13 amino acids. The CDR3 DNA is TGTGCCAGTAGGGGAGGGGCCACCGGGGAGCTGTTTTTT. Encoded protein: CASRGGATGELFF.

This clone appeared a few times. The CDR3 reads CASSSYSNQPQHF. CDR3 bases: TGTGCCAGCAGTTCGTATAGCAATCAGCCCCAGCATTTT. This chain uses TRBV28 with TRBJ1-5; D not certain. The V and J ends lost 4 bases and 0 bases respectively, with 4 bases between them. The CDR3 runs to 13 residues. The germline V gene has CDR1 MDHEN and CDR2 SYDVKM.

J is TRBJ2-7 and V is TRBV28; D is uncertain. Germline CDR1 reads MDHEN; CDR2 reads SYDVKM. The CDR3 has 11 residues. The V gene lost 6 bases and the J gene lost 2 bases, with 5 bases spanning the gap. The CDR3 protein is CASRGPYEQYF. CDR3 nucleotides: TGTGCCAGCAGGGGCCCCTACGAGCAGTACTTC.

The chain is built from TRBV15 and TRBJ2-1; tentatively, D is TRBD1 (6 bases). This CDR3 region has 15 residues. Between the trimmed V and J ends, which lost 5 bases and 9 bases, there was a span of 20 bases. Per the germline V gene, CDR1 is LNHNV and CDR2 is YYDKDF (reference sequence). CDR3 sequence (DNA): TGTGCCACCAGCCCCACCAAAGGGACAAGGGGTGAGCAGTTCTTC. Translated: CATSPTKGTRGEQFF.